The 26 T cell receptor beta chains listed next were all sequenced from one sample in a study of cytomegalovirus exposure and HLA in healthy donors (dated by TCRdb to about 2017). Receptor amplification or capture employed the immunoSEQ multiplex PCR assay. For the multiplex PCR, a mixture combining 60 forward primers for TCR Vbeta segments and 13 reverse primers for TCR Jbeta segments was used. The source is immuneACCESS, and TCRdb retained only in-frame sequences with V and J called. Part of the clones is not carried over; for the studies checked, unresolved V genes explain less than half of this, and the remainder is unexplained. Recorded for this sample are over 130,000 clones; 88% of them occurred a single time. More than 0.5% of the sample lies in the top ten. The sequencing sample was made of PBMCs. Every receptor here comes from a woman aged 35 to 49 in good health and CMV-seronegative.

The V and J genes are TRBV21-1 and TRBJ2-5; TRBD2, as called in the table, went unchecked against the DNA. TRBV21-1 constitutes a pseudogene. The length of the CDR3 is 19 residues. The CDR3 is CASSNPLGLAVLRLETQYF. The DNA of the CDR3 is TGTGCCAGCAGCAACCCTTTGGGACTAGCGGTTCTGAGGTTAGAGACCCAGTACTTC.

The chain couples TRBV7-2 to TRBJ2-3; D unresolved. This CDR3 is built from 14 residues. Germline V gene data show CDR1 as SGHTA and CDR2 as FQGNSA. Trimming left V 2 bases short and J 4 bases short, with 10 bases between. The CDR3 protein is CASSLRLRADTQYF. The CDR3 DNA follows: TGTGCCAGCAGCTTAAGGCTTCGGGCAGATACGCAGTATTTT.

V and J are TRBV6-5 and TRBJ2-2, with TRBD1 matching 7 bases. Trimming cost V 5 bases and J 5 bases; bases outside gene matches: 2. This CDR3 region has 13 residues. The germline CDR1 and CDR2 sequences are MNHEY and SVGAGI. CDR3 amino acids: CASSHRGTGELFF. In DNA form, the CDR3 reads TGTGCCAGCAGTCACAGGGGTACCGGGGAGCTGTTTTTT.

CDR3 nucleotides: TGCGCCAGCAGTCAATCACCACCGACGGGGGCAACTAATGAAAAACTGTTTTTT. Amino acid sequence: CASSQSPPTGATNEKLFF. This chain connects TRBV23-1 to TRBJ1-4, with D tentatively TRBD1 (5 bases). TRBV23-1 is assigned to the ORF class and has an uncertain function. V was clipped by 0 bases and J by 0 bases, with 14 bases between them. There are 18 residues in the CDR3.

The chain joins TRBV7-9 to TRBJ1-1, with D unclear. Germline CDR1 SEHNR, CDR2 FQNEAQ (reference sequence). V was clipped by 1 base and J by 11 bases, with 11 bases between them. There are 12 residues in the CDR3. The CDR3 loop reads CASSLGNGVAFF. CDR3 sequence (DNA): TGTGCCAGCAGCTTAGGCAACGGGGTCGCTTTCTTT.

This sequence joins TRBV28 and TRBJ2-5; TRBD1 matches at 8 bases. V was clipped by 2 bases and J by 0 bases; unmatched bases: 8. In germline, CDR1 is MDHEN, CDR2 SYDVKM. This CDR3 has 17 amino acids. This chain's CDR3 is CASSLARTGKHQETQYF. DNA of the CDR3: TGTGCCAGCAGTTTAGCGAGGACAGGGAAGCACCAAGAGACCCAGTACTTC.

This chain links TRBV4-1 with TRBJ1-1; a possible D gene is TRBD1 (6 bases). V gave up 3 bases and J gave up 9 bases, with 26 bases separating them. This CDR3 is built from 17 residues. Per germline, CDR1 MGHRA and CDR2 YSYEKL. The CDR3, as DNA: TGCGCCAGCAGCCAGGGACACTACGGGATCCTCGAAGCTCAAGCTTTCTTT. Translation gives CASSQGHYGILEAQAFF.

The chain links TRBV5-6 to TRBJ2-7, with 10 bases aligning to TRBD2. With 4 bases clipped from V and 2 bases from J, the junction kept 12 bases outside the gene matches. The germline V gene encodes CDR1 SGHDT and CDR2 YYEEEE. This CDR3 has 17 amino acids. This chain's CDR3 is CASSLYTGLALAYEQYF. The CDR3 DNA sequence: TGTGCCAGCAGCCTTTACACGGGACTAGCGCTTGCCTACGAGCAGTACTTC.

This clone was observed a few times. V and J are TRBV25-1 and TRBJ2-7; 10 bases line up with TRBD1. CDR3 size: 14 residues. After removal of 4 bases from V and 4 bases from J, the junction contained 4 bases not matched to a gene. The V gene's germline CDR1 is MGHDK and CDR2 SYGVNS. The CDR3 DNA reads as TGTGCCAGCAGTGGTGACAGGGGGCGGTACGAGCAGTACTTC. This codes for CASSGDRGRYEQYF.

This chain joins TRBV19 and TRBJ2-5; D possibly corresponds to TRBD1 (5 bases). The CDR3 runs to 13 residues. V lost 5 bases, J lost 2 bases, and 9 bases lay in between. The germline CDR1 and CDR2 sequences are LNHDA and SQIVND (reference sequence). The CDR3 reads CASSGQGQETQYF. CDR3 in DNA: TGTGCCAGTAGTGGCCAGGGACAAGAGACCCAGTACTTC.

The V gene is TRBV7-9, the J gene TRBJ1-6; 9 bases line up with TRBD1. With V trimmed by 4 bases and J by 0 bases, 7 bases remained unmatched. The CDR3 totals 18 residues. From germline, CDR1 is SEHNR and CDR2 FQNEAQ (reference sequence). The CDR3 sequence is CASSYAGTGSSYNSPLHF. The CDR3 DNA reads as TGTGCCAGCAGCTACGCCGGGACAGGGAGCTCCTATAATTCACCCCTCCACTTT.

This chain joins TRBV20-1 and TRBJ1-4; D is unresolved. The V gene lost 7 bases and the J gene lost 4 bases, with 7 bases spanning the gap. This CDR3 spans 11 amino acids. Per germline, CDR1 DFQATT and CDR2 SNEGSKA (reference sequence). The CDR3 spells CSGSLNEKLFF. CDR3 DNA: TGCAGTGGTTCTCTTAATGAAAAACTGTTTTTT.

The genes are TRBV6-5 and TRBJ1-2; perhaps TRBD1 as D (5 bases). Trimming shortened V by 3 bases and J by 11 bases, and 19 bases separated the two germline ends. Germline V gene sequence: CDR1 MNHEY, CDR2 SVGAGI. There are 14 residues in the CDR3. CDR3 DNA sequence: TGTGCCAGCAGTTATCGCGCAGGGCATGGAGGGTACACCTTC. Protein sequence: CASSYRAGHGGYTF.

This clone was picked up a small number of times. The J gene is TRBJ1-1, the V gene TRBV4-2; 9 positions agree with TRBD1. This CDR3 comprises 14 residues. After removal of 2 bases from V and 4 bases from J, the junction contained 2 bases not matched to a gene. CDR1 LGHNA and CDR2 YNFKEQ come from the germline V gene. The chain's CDR3 is CASSQLTGGTEAFF. DNA of the CDR3: TGTGCCAGCAGCCAATTGACAGGGGGCACTGAAGCTTTCTTT.

The CDR3 loop reads CASSLVFASGAQRDEQYF. CDR3 nucleotide sequence: TGCGCCAGCAGCTTGGTCTTCGCTAGCGGAGCACAGCGTGACGAGCAGTACTTC. The chain combines TRBV5-1 with TRBJ2-7, with TRBD2 identical over 7 bases. The CDR3 extends over 18 amino acids. Germline CDR1 SGHRS, CDR2 YFSETQ. V lost 0 bases, J lost 5 bases, and 17 bases stayed unmatched.

J is TRBJ1-3 and V is TRBV28; 9 positions match TRBD1. The trim removed 3 bases at V and 4 bases at J, leaving 4 bases unmatched. Germline values: CDR1 MDHEN, CDR2 SYDVKM. The length of the CDR3 is 15 residues. The CDR3, as DNA: TGTGCCAGCAGTTTTTTACAGGGGGCGGGAAACACCATATATTTT. Its translation is CASSFLQGAGNTIYF.

The chain is built from TRBV5-1 and TRBJ2-1; 10 bases are shared with TRBD2. This CDR3 has 18 amino acids. Germline trimming cut 0 bases from V and 1 base from J; bases unmatched to any gene: 7. Germline assignment: CDR1 SGHRS and CDR2 YFSETQ. The CDR3 DNA reads TGCGCCAGCAGCTTGGAGGGACTAGCGAACCCTTCCTACAATGAGCAGTTCTTC. It yields the protein CASSLEGLANPSYNEQFF. Variable domain in full (rest from reference TRBV5-1 and TRBJ2-1): KAGVTQTPRYLIKTRGQQVTLSCSPISGHRSVSWYQQTPGQGLQFLFEYFSETQRNKGNFPGRFSGRQFSNSRSEMNVSTLELGDSALYLCASSLEGLANPSYNEQFFGPGTRLTVL.

The J gene is TRBJ2-5, the V gene TRBV6-5; TRBD2 agrees at 11 bases. The CDR3 runs 15 residues. Germline V gene lookup returns CDR1 MNHEY and CDR2 SVGAGI. The V gene end was trimmed by 5 bases and the J gene end by 3 bases; junction bases not matched to a gene: 5. In nucleotides, the CDR3 is TGTGCCAGCAGTCCGGGACTAGCGGAAAAAGAGACCCAGTACTTC. This translates into CASSPGLAEKETQYF.

The chain combines TRBV5-1 with TRBJ2-3; no clear D. Germline assignment: CDR1 SGHRS and CDR2 YFSETQ. V shed 0 bases and J shed 5 bases, with 7 bases lying between them. The CDR3 sequence is 13 residues long. The CDR3 here is CASSLARGDTQYF. The CDR3 coding sequence is TGCGCCAGCAGCTTGGCCAGAGGAGATACGCAGTATTTT.

The rearrangement links TRBV27 to TRBJ2-7; tentatively, D is TRBD2 (5 bases). The V end was cut by 5 bases, the J end by 4 bases, with 18 bases between. CDR1 and CDR2 from the germline V gene are MNHEY and SMNVEV (reference sequence). The CDR3 is 15 residues long. As DNA, the CDR3 is TGTGCCAGCAGTATGGCTCGGGATTCTTATTACGAGCAGTACTTC. Protein sequence: CASSMARDSYYEQYF.

This clone has a handful of counts. The chain has TRBV5-4 and TRBJ2-7; 8 bases are a match to TRBD1. Germline V gene data show CDR1 as SGHNT and CDR2 as YYREEE (reference sequence). After removal of 3 bases from V and 4 bases from J, the junction contained 3 bases not matched to a gene. CDR3 length equals 13 residues. The CDR3, as DNA: TGTGCCAGCAGCTGGGACAGGAATTACGAGCAGTACTTC. It is translated as CASSWDRNYEQYF.

CDR3 sequence (DNA): TGTGCCAGCAGCTTGGGGCCCCAGTCTTCTTACACAGATACGCAGTATTTT. Amino acids: CASSLGPQSSYTDTQYF. This sequence joins TRBV5-4 and TRBJ2-3; D gene unclear. The V and J ends lost 0 bases and 2 bases respectively, with 16 bases between them. The CDR3 extends over 17 amino acids. The germline V gene has CDR1 SGHNT and CDR2 YYREEE (reference sequence).

The chain combines TRBV19 with TRBJ1-2; a weak D match, TRBD1 (5 bases). V lost 8 bases and J 3 bases, leaving 19 bases between the germline ends. Germline V CDR1 and CDR2: LNHDA, SQIVND (reference sequence). This CDR3 region has 15 residues. The CDR3 sequence is CASRPGGTHYYGYTF. The CDR3 DNA reads as TGTGCCAGTCGTCCTGGGGGGACCCATTACTATGGCTACACCTTC. The full variable domain, with the rest looked up from reference TRBV19 and TRBJ1-2, is DGGITQSPKYLFRKEGQNVTLSCEQNLNHDAMYWYRQDPGQGLRLIYYSQIVNDFQKGDIAEGYSVSREKKESFPLTVTSAQKNPTAFYLCASRPGGTHYYGYTFGSGTRLTVV.

The V call is TRBV15, the J call TRBJ2-3, with D uncertain. The germline gives CDR1 LNHNV, CDR2 YYDKDF (reference sequence). The CDR3 runs to 14 residues. V lost 0 bases to trimming and J lost 2 bases, with 6 bases between them. The CDR3: CATSRELDTDTQYF. The CDR3 DNA reads TGTGCCACCAGCAGAGAGCTAGACACAGATACGCAGTATTTT.

V gene TRBV27 combines with J gene TRBJ2-4; TRBD2 agrees at 7 bases. Germline V gene data show CDR1 as MNHEY and CDR2 as SMNVEV (reference sequence). The CDR3 has 16 amino acids. V was pared by 3 bases and J by 0 bases, with 5 bases of the junction left unmatched. The CDR3 DNA is TGTGCCAGCAGTTTGATAGCGGGCCTAGCCAAAAACATTCAGTACTTC. As protein: CASSLIAGLAKNIQYF.

CDR3 nucleotide sequence: TGTGCCAGCACCCTTAGCGGGAGCTCCTACGAGCAGTACTTC. Translation gives CASTLSGSSYEQYF. The chain has TRBV6-5 and TRBJ2-7; 9 bases agree with TRBD2. V lost 7 bases, J lost 0 bases, and 4 bases stayed unmatched. This CDR3 contains 14 residues. Germline lookup yields CDR1 MNHEY and CDR2 SVGAGI.